The rows below give T cell receptor beta chains drawn from one sample of a study of cytomegalovirus exposure and HLA in healthy donors. Measured with immunoSEQ multiplex PCR; TCRdb has only the in-frame clones, and not every one. Of around 150,000 clones listed, 85% to 90% are singletons. Sequencing input: PBMCs. These receptors were obtained from a woman aged 18-29 years in good health and CMV-seropositive. Both conserved end residues are trimmed from each CDR3. Each record gives: clone size, J gene, V gene, CDR3 protein. Size tells how often a clone was seen (once, few, many) or the class of an expanded clone, and some rows leave it out.

clone_size: once; j_call: TRBJ2-3; v_call: TRBV4-2; cdr3_aa: ASSHGGTGASTDTQY
clone_size: NA; j_call: TRBJ2-4; v_call: TRBV25-1; cdr3_aa: ASSSRGAKNIQY
clone_size: NA; j_call: TRBJ1-5; v_call: TRBV9; cdr3_aa: ASSRAGLNQPQH
clone_size: NA; j_call: TRBJ2-3; v_call: TRBV7-6; cdr3_aa: ASSSTDRGRTTDTQY
clone_size: NA; j_call: TRBJ2-2; v_call: TRBV29-1; cdr3_aa: SADTHTGELF
clone_size: NA; j_call: TRBJ2-7; v_call: TRBV5-1; cdr3_aa: ASSGLAGAYEQY
clone_size: NA; j_call: TRBJ2-7; v_call: TRBV5-6; cdr3_aa: ASSGGQGDYEQY
clone_size: NA; j_call: TRBJ2-7; v_call: TRBV30; cdr3_aa: AWDGGYEQY
clone_size: NA; j_call: TRBJ1-3; v_call: TRBV7-9; cdr3_aa: ASRSSGNTIY
clone_size: NA; j_call: TRBJ2-7; v_call: TRBV19; cdr3_aa: ASSSSPAAYEQY
clone_size: NA; j_call: TRBJ2-2; v_call: TRBV5-6; cdr3_aa: ASSLLDRVDTGELF
clone_size: NA; j_call: TRBJ1-4; v_call: TRBV6-6; cdr3_aa: ASSQDRGTNEKLF
clone_size: NA; j_call: TRBJ2-3; v_call: TRBV30; cdr3_aa: AWTSGASTDTQY
clone_size: NA; j_call: TRBJ2-7; v_call: TRBV30; cdr3_aa: AWSVAQGQAYEQY
clone_size: once; j_call: TRBJ2-7; v_call: TRBV11-2; cdr3_aa: ASSFQGTYEQY
clone_size: NA; j_call: TRBJ1-1; v_call: TRBV7-9; cdr3_aa: ASSLDKRVQGAEAF
clone_size: once; j_call: TRBJ2-3; v_call: TRBV19; cdr3_aa: ASSPRTGGSTDTQY
clone_size: NA; j_call: TRBJ2-3; v_call: TRBV9; cdr3_aa: ASSPQEKRVTDTQY
clone_size: once; j_call: TRBJ1-4; v_call: TRBV6-1; cdr3_aa: ASRQDEKLF
clone_size: NA; j_call: TRBJ2-7; v_call: TRBV5-1; cdr3_aa: ASSLGLAGAYEQY
clone_size: NA; j_call: TRBJ2-1; v_call: TRBV29-1; cdr3_aa: STSEAYNEQF
clone_size: NA; j_call: TRBJ1-2; v_call: TRBV25-1; cdr3_aa: ASSELVAGTVSGYT
clone_size: NA; j_call: TRBJ1-1; v_call: TRBV7-2; cdr3_aa: ASSLRQLNTEAF
clone_size: NA; j_call: TRBJ2-3; v_call: TRBV2; cdr3_aa: ASEITDTQY
clone_size: NA; j_call: TRBJ2-5; v_call: TRBV5-1; cdr3_aa: ASSLALKFVGGIDYSETQY
clone_size: NA; j_call: TRBJ1-4; v_call: TRBV13; cdr3_aa: ASTPGNNEKLF
clone_size: NA; j_call: TRBJ2-7; v_call: TRBV28; cdr3_aa: ASSFRSPASYEQY
clone_size: NA; j_call: TRBJ1-2; v_call: TRBV6-5; cdr3_aa: ASSYFGYGYT
clone_size: NA; j_call: TRBJ2-7; v_call: TRBV9; cdr3_aa: ASSVVGGEQY
clone_size: NA; j_call: TRBJ2-2; v_call: TRBV27; cdr3_aa: ASSLSGLAPTGELF
clone_size: NA; j_call: TRBJ1-1; v_call: TRBV10-1; cdr3_aa: ASSMSLNTEAF
clone_size: NA; j_call: TRBJ1-3; v_call: TRBV11-3; cdr3_aa: ASSPRTGDGNTIY
clone_size: NA; j_call: TRBJ1-1; v_call: TRBV19; cdr3_aa: ASSTRQGARTEAF
clone_size: NA; j_call: TRBJ2-3; v_call: TRBV10-3; cdr3_aa: ANGASRTDTQY
clone_size: few; j_call: TRBJ1-3; v_call: TRBV18; cdr3_aa: ASSPDRGFGNTIY
clone_size: few; j_call: TRBJ1-5; v_call: TRBV2; cdr3_aa: ASSRQGIQPQH
clone_size: once; j_call: TRBJ2-1; v_call: TRBV15; cdr3_aa: ATSRDHGSGRAYNEQF
clone_size: NA; j_call: TRBJ2-3; v_call: TRBV2; cdr3_aa: ASSEAAGGTQY
clone_size: NA; j_call: TRBJ2-2; v_call: TRBV7-9; cdr3_aa: ASSLGQGAGELF
clone_size: NA; j_call: TRBJ2-3; v_call: TRBV5-1; cdr3_aa: ASSFSASVVTDTQY
clone_size: NA; j_call: TRBJ1-3; v_call: TRBV7-9; cdr3_aa: ASSSQVYSGNTIY
clone_size: NA; j_call: TRBJ2-7; v_call: TRBV25-1; cdr3_aa: ASSVYYEQY
clone_size: NA; j_call: TRBJ2-7; v_call: TRBV7-2; cdr3_aa: ASSLASAGAKQY
clone_size: NA; j_call: TRBJ2-7; v_call: TRBV5-1; cdr3_aa: ASSSGQGDSYEQY
clone_size: NA; j_call: TRBJ2-1; v_call: TRBV18; cdr3_aa: ASSPVTRNEQF